A single sample is the source of the 3 T cell receptor beta chains below, sequenced in a study of OX40 agonist ivuxolimab in advanced cancers. Data came from immunoSEQ multiplex PCR; TCRdb stores just in-frame clones and leaves some out. The repertoire holds tens of thousands of clones, with 80% as singletons. Sequencing used CD4+ or CD8+ T cells sorted from blood, obtained in a trial of the OX40 agonist ivuxolimab. Every receptor here comes from an adult with an advanced solid tumor such as melanoma, head and neck, liver or kidney cancer.

V is TRBV7-9 and J is TRBJ2-1; TRBD2 matches 9 bases. CDR3 length: 15 amino acids. Losses at the gene ends were 5 bases for V and 0 bases for J; bases not matched to a gene: 2. Germline loops: CDR1 SEHNR, CDR2 FQNEAQ (reference sequence). The CDR3: CASSVSGSSYNEQFF. The CDR3 DNA is TGTGCCAGCAGCGTTAGCGGGAGCTCCTACAATGAGCAGTTCTTC.

The chain joins TRBV28 to TRBJ1-4; 8 bases fit TRBD1. The junction had 3 bases not matched to a gene; V was cut back by 1 base and J by 8 bases. From germline, CDR1 is MDHEN and CDR2 SYDVKM. CDR3 length equals 14 residues. The CDR3 reads CASSLSGQDEKLFF. The DNA for the CDR3 is TGTGCCAGCAGTTTATCGGGACAGGACGAAAAACTGTTTTTT.

A few counts support this clone. This chain uses TRBV27 with TRBJ2-2; D may match TRBD1 or TRBD2 (5 bases each). Trimming shortened V by 6 bases and J by 7 bases, and 6 bases separated the two germline ends. CDR3 length: 11 amino acids. CDR1 is MNHEY and CDR2 is SMNVEV in the germline V gene (reference sequence). CDR3 bases: TGTGCCAGCAGGAGGGGCGGGGAGCTGTTTTTT. It translates to CASRRGGELFF.